The clone carrying this TCR beta chain has a handful of counts. Its antigen is unknown. The record originates from a study of human T cells and chemical hapten exposure. Study-level points and caveats: Alopecia affected the donors, so their immune response may differ from healthy people's.

The CDR3 sequence is 14 residues long. Germline values: CDR1 SGHTA, CDR2 FQGTGA. Trimming at V came to 2 bases and at J to 7 bases, leaving 4 bases not matched to a gene. The study's library attached unique molecular identifiers to single cDNA molecules. Each CDR3 protein is one row after TCRdb ran MiXCR on the RACE reads. The table lists around 74,000 distinct CDR3 sequences, 25% to 40% of them singletons, with 7.5% to 10% in the top ten. Time point noted: patch test 1, 2 weeks after DPC sensitization. Treatment: therapeutic diphenylcyclopropenone sensitization with weekly scalp DPC. The authors extracted total RNA from unfractionated whole blood.

The chain carries TRBV7-3 and TRBJ2-1; 8 nucleotides match TRBD1. This sequence was found in a man between 40 and 49 years old with alopecia areata. Some clones in this sample may be carry-over from other donors' samples. The specimen comprised whole blood, sampled in connection with sensitization to the hapten diphenylcyclopropenone (DPC). CDR3 in amino acids: CASSLGQGPNEQFF. The CDR3 DNA sequence: TGTGCCAGCAGCTTAGGACAGGGACCTAATGAGCAGTTCTTC.